This T cell receptor beta chain was documented in a study of blood T cell repertoires in COVID-19. In the study overall: Samples taken during acute and convalescent COVID-19 were collected in the United States, Italy and Spain. T cells, B-cell-depleted T cells, or PBMCs provided the cDNA or gDNA that served as material.

The CDR3 is 17 amino acids. Germline values: CDR1 MNHEY, CDR2 SMNVEV (reference sequence). V lost 6 bases, J lost 4 bases, and 11 bases stayed unmatched. As processed by the authors: Estimates of nucleated cell counts were drawn from the amplification of reference gene primers. Profiled with immunoSEQ multiplex PCR; TCRdb holds only in-frame clones, not every one. V and J calls and clone size are those listed in that table; D and trimming were worked out from the DNA. The sample includes about 140,000 clones, approximately 85% of them seen just once. The chain has TRBV27 and TRBJ1-3; 11 nucleotides line up with TRBD1. This receptor was obtained from a man aged 45-65 years with acute or convalescent COVID-19. The sample taken for sequencing was peripheral blood. The CDR3 DNA is TGTGCCAGCAGCCACACGGACAGGGGGCGTGCGGGAAACACCATATATTTT. Translating it yields CASSHTDRGRAGNTIYF.